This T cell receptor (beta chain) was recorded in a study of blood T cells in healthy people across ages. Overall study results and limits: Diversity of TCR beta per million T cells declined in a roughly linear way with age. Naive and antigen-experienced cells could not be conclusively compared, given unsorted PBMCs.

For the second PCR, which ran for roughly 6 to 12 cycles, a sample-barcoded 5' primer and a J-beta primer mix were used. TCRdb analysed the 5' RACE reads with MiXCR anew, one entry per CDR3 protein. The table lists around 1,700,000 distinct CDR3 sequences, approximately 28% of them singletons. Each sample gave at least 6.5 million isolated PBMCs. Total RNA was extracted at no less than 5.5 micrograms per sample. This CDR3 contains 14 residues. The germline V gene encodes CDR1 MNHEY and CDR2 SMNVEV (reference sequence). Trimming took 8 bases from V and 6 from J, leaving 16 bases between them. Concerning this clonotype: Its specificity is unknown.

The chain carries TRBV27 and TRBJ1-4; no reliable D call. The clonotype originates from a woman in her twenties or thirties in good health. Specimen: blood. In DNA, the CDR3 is TGTGCCAGCGGCCGCGTAGGGCAGGATGAAAAACTGTTTTTT. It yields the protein CASGRVGQDEKLFF.